Listed here are 13 T cell receptor beta chains from one sample, sequenced in a study of vaccination and CD4 T cells after COVID-19. Described treatment: roughly 10-day PBMC culture with coronavirus spike peptide pools or control peptides (ViraFEST assay). The Oncomine TCR Beta short-read assay was applied to DNA of cultured CD4+ T cells. In TCRdb, the PCR reads were re-called with MiXCR into one record per CDR3 protein. The sample carries around 15,000 distinct CDR3 sequences, approximately 52% recorded once. Their target antigens are unknown. Sequenced input: CD4+ T cells from blood, cultured in vitro. These receptors came from a human donor who had recovered from COVID-19.

This clonotype was seen a few times. The chain joins TRBV20-1 to TRBJ2-2; 15 nucleotides line up with TRBD2. V gave up 6 bases and J gave up 7 bases; unmatched junction bases: 3. Germline lookup yields CDR1 DFQATT and CDR2 SNEGSKA (reference sequence). The CDR3 loop spans 14 amino acids. CDR3 sequence reads: CSARTSGRDGELFF. The DNA for the CDR3 is TGCAGTGCCAGGACTAGCGGGAGGGACGGGGAGCTGTTTTTT.

This clonotype was found once. This chain joins TRBV6-2 or TRBV6-3 and TRBJ2-7, with D possibly TRBD2 on 6 matching bases. The V end lost 2 bases, the J end lost 0 bases, and 14 bases lay between the germline ends. The germline V gene encodes CDR1 MNHEY and CDR2 SVGEGT. This CDR3 contains 16 residues. This CDR3 reads CASSYPLGSGSYEQYF. DNA of the CDR3: TGTGCCAGCAGTTACCCCTTGGGTAGCGGCTCCTACGAGCAGTACTTC.

The chain recombines TRBV30 with TRBJ2-7; the match to TRBD2 covers 7 bases. Unmatched junction bases numbered 7, after V lost 4 bases and J lost 1 base. Germline values: CDR1 GTSNPN, CDR2 SVGIG (reference sequence). The CDR3 extends over 14 amino acids. CDR3 DNA: TGTGCCTGGACAGTAGCGGGTGGTTCCTACGAGCAGTACTTC. This translates into CAWTVAGGSYEQYF.

CDR3 region: CASSLELLTGELFF. The CDR3 DNA sequence: TGTGCCAGCAGTCTAGAACTACTAACCGGGGAGCTGTTTTTT. V usage is TRBV6-1 and J usage is TRBJ2-2; D call uncertain. This CDR3 comprises 14 residues. The V and J ends lost 5 bases and 5 bases respectively, with 12 bases between them. In germline, CDR1 is MNHNS, CDR2 SASEGT.

The chain couples TRBV27 to TRBJ1-5; a weak D match, TRBD1 (6 bases). The germline gives CDR1 MNHEY, CDR2 SMNVEV (reference sequence). This CDR3 comprises 15 residues. V was pared by 4 bases and J by 5 bases, with 15 bases between. The CDR3 sequence is CASSWTARGHQPQHF. The CDR3 DNA reads as TGTGCCAGCAGTTGGACAGCCCGCGGGCATCAGCCCCAGCATTTT.

The genes are TRBV7-9 and TRBJ1-5; the D gene is possibly TRBD1 (5 bases). Trimming took off 5 bases at V and 11 bases at J, with 19 bases between the two ends. Germline V gene data show CDR1 as SEHNR and CDR2 as FQNEAQ (reference sequence). This CDR3 region has 14 residues. The CDR3 coding sequence is TGTGCCAGCAGCGACGCCGGGACTAGGGGAGCCCAGCATTTT. This codes for CASSDAGTRGAQHF. Looking up the rest from reference TRBV7-9 and TRBJ1-5 gives the full variable domain: DTGVSQNPRHKITKRGQNVTFRCDPISEHNRLYWYRQTLGQGPEFLTYFQNEAQLEKSRLLSDRFSAERPKGSFSTLEIQRTEQGDSAMYLCASSDAGTRGAQHFGDGTRLSIL.

The rearrangement uses TRBV12-3 or TRBV12-4 and TRBJ2-1; 8 nucleotides agree with TRBD2. The V and J ends lost 6 bases and 6 bases, in that order; junction bases with no gene match: 1. The CDR3 is made up of 12 amino acids. CDR3 DNA sequence: TGTGCCAGCAGCGGGAGGGCCAATGAGCAGTTCTTC. Its protein is CASSGRANEQFF.

This clonotype was seen only once. The chain employs TRBV24-1 and TRBJ2-3, with 10 bases identical to TRBD1. Germline V lookup: CDR1 KGHDR, CDR2 SFDVKD. V was pared by 9 bases and J by 5 bases, with 7 bases of the junction left unmatched. CDR3 length: 14 residues. The CDR3 sequence is CATGLTGGKDTQYF. CDR3 nucleotide sequence: TGTGCCACCGGGTTGACAGGGGGCAAAGATACGCAGTATTTT.

The chain joins TRBV7-8 to TRBJ2-1; D may be TRBD2 (5 bases). The V gene's germline CDR1 is SGHVS and CDR2 FQNEAQ. V lost 6 bases, J lost 10 bases, and 13 bases lay in between. The CDR3 contains 12 residues. CDR3 nucleotides: TGTGCCAGCAGTCGGAGGACTGGGGAGCAGTTCTTC. This sequence encodes CASSRRTGEQFF.

The rearrangement uses TRBV5-1 and TRBJ2-1, with 8 bases lining up with TRBD2. CDR1 is SGHRS and CDR2 is YFSETQ in the germline V gene. J gave up 3 bases and V 2 bases, and 4 bases lay outside the gene matches. The CDR3 has 15 amino acids. Here the CDR3 reads CASSLGTRDYNEQFF. CDR3 sequence (DNA): TGCGCCAGCAGCTTAGGGACTAGGGACTACAATGAGCAGTTCTTC.

V is TRBV28 and J is TRBJ2-7; 7 nucleotides match TRBD2. Trimming cost V 5 bases and J 5 bases; bases outside gene matches: 15. The CDR3 covers 16 residues. From germline, CDR1 is MDHEN and CDR2 SYDVKM. The CDR3 here is CASSTNIWGDYHEQYF. The CDR3 DNA follows: TGTGCCAGCAGTACTAATATATGGGGGGACTACCACGAGCAGTACTTC. The full variable domain, in which reference TRBV28 and TRBJ2-7 provide the parts outside the CDR3, is DVKVTQSSRYLVKRTGEKVFLECVQDMDHENMFWYRQDPGLGLRLIYFSYDVKMKEKGDIPEGYSVSREKKERFSLILESASTNQTSMYLCASSTNIWGDYHEQYFGPGTRLTVT.

The chain carries TRBV4-3 and TRBJ1-2, with 9 nucleotides matching TRBD1. V shed 0 bases, J shed 8 bases, and the junction held 7 bases outside the gene matches. From germline, CDR1 is LGHNA and CDR2 YSLEER. The length of the CDR3 is 15 residues. The CDR3 here is CASSQEQGASLGYTF. As DNA, the CDR3 is TGCGCCAGCAGCCAAGAACAGGGGGCGTCTCTGGGCTACACCTTC.

This sequence joins TRBV24-1 and TRBJ2-1; TRBD2 agrees at 11 bases. The CDR3 loop spans 15 amino acids. Germline V gene lookup returns CDR1 KGHDR and CDR2 SFDVKD. V dropped 5 bases and J dropped 7; count of bases not matched to a gene: 6. The CDR3 loop reads CATSVKLAGANEQFF. CDR3 nucleotide sequence: TGTGCCACCAGTGTGAAACTAGCGGGAGCTAATGAGCAGTTCTTC.